Detailed here is one T cell receptor (beta chain). The CDR3 contains 13 residues. The V end was cut by 5 bases, the J end by 8 bases, with 13 bases between. Germline V gene data show CDR1 as SGHTA and CDR2 as FQGNSA. Clones were sequenced by immunoSEQ multiplex PCR, and TCRdb holds only the in-frame ones, with some missing. The sample shows about 63,000 clones, about nine tenths of them seen only once. The sample is drawn from a study of PD-1 blockade in mismatch repair-deficient tumors. The chain couples TRBV7-2 to TRBJ2-1; no firm D call. The sequencing here drew on peripheral blood, taken 52 weeks after starting pembrolizumab. The origin of this receptor is an adult with mismatch repair-deficient cancer. CDR3 protein: CASSPLLSDEQFF. CDR3 in DNA: TGTGCCAGCAGCCCACTCCTATCCGATGAGCAGTTCTTC. Supplemented by reference TRBV7-2 and TRBJ2-1, the full variable domain reads GAGVSQSPSNKVTEKGKDVELRCDPISGHTALYWYRQSLGQGLEFLIYFQGNSAPDKSGLPSDRFSAERTGGSVSTLTIQRTQQEDSAVYLCASSPLLSDEQFFGPGTRLTVL.